This TCR delta chain stems from a study of gamma-delta chains in newborns, infants, children. This clone has more than one count but fewer than ten. TCRdb re-analyzed the reads via CATT. The sample consists of a few thousand delta-chain clones, 6.2% of them appearing once. After removal of 1 base from V and 0 bases from J, the junction contained 10 bases not matched to a gene. The CDR3 contains 19 residues. In germline, CDR1 is TSWWSYY, CDR2 QGS. The TCR was taken from a child who was a newborn, infant or young child, either healthy, febrile or measles-vaccinated (not recorded which). Source material: blood. J is TRDJ2 and V is TRDV1; 8 bases line up with TRDD3. The CDR3 bases are TGTGCTCTTGGGGAACGGGAGACTGGGGGTCCCGCTTTGACAGCACAACTCTTCTTT. Its translation: CALGERETGGPALTAQLFF.